A selection of T cell receptor beta chains follows, all from one sample in a study of blood T cell repertoires in COVID-19. Sequenced by immunoSEQ multiplex PCR; TCRdb stores in-frame clones only, minus some. Of 380,000 or so clones detected, roughly 90% appear once; the ten largest clones hold 0.95% to 1.5%. The sequenced material came from peripheral blood. The receptor set was obtained from a man aged 35 to 55 with acute or convalescent COVID-19. Both conserved end residues are part of each CDR3. A D gene is named only where the DNA matches it firmly. Clone size, where shown, is once, few, many, or a class for clones that have expanded.

>NA|TRBD2|TRBV5-4|TRBJ2-1
TGTGCCAGCAGCTTGGGGTCCTGGACTAGCCCCAATGAGCAGTTCTTC
CASSLGSWTSPNEQFF
>NA|NA|TRBV28|TRBJ1-2
TGTGCCAGCAGTTTATTAGGGGCAAGGATATCTTATGGCTACACCTTC
CASSLLGARISYGYTF
>NA|NA|TRBV4-1|TRBJ2-1
TGCGCCAGCAGCCAAGGGGCGGGGAGAGACTACAATGAGCAGTTCTTC
CASSQGAGRDYNEQFF
>once|NA|TRBV30|TRBJ1-6
TGTGCCTGGAGTGCCTCGAGCAGGGCAATGCCCCTCCACTTT
CAWSASSRAMPLHF
>few|NA|TRBV18|TRBJ2-1
TGTGCCAGCTCACCACTCTGGACTGGCCCCAATGAGCAGTTCTTC
CASSPLWTGPNEQFF
>many|NA|TRBV6-1|TRBJ1-1
TGTGCCAGCAGTGAAGGCTTGGCTCGTAGCTACAGGGACACTGAAGCTTTCTTT
CASSEGLARSYRDTEAFF
>few|NA|TRBV5-1|TRBJ1-1
TGCGCCAGCAGCCAATCGAACACTGAAGCTTTCTTT
CASSQSNTEAFF
>NA|TRBD1|TRBV30|TRBJ1-6
TGTGCCTGGAGTCGGACAGGGGTATCATCAGGCGCACCCCTCCACTTT
CAWSRTGVSSGAPLHF
>NA|NA|TRBV10-3|TRBJ1-2
TGTGCCATCAGTGCTGACAGAGAGGGCTACACCTTC
CAISADREGYTF
>NA|NA|TRBV21-1|TRBJ1-1
TGTGCCAGCACCGCGGCACCCAGGGACACTGAAGCTTTCTTT
CASTAAPRDTEAFF
>NA|NA|TRBV2|TRBJ2-2
TGTGCCGGATCAGCGGAGGCGACCGGGGAGCTGTTTTTT
CAGSAEATGELFF
>NA|TRBD1|TRBV19|TRBJ1-1
TGTGCCAGTAGCCGTACAGGGGGCGCGGGGAGGAACACTGAAGCTTTCTTT
CASSRTGGAGRNTEAFF
>NA|TRBD2|TRBV9|TRBJ2-1
TGTGCCAGCAGCACCCCGGGACTAGCGGGAGTAAATGAGCAGTTCTTC
CASSTPGLAGVNEQFF
>once|TRBD1|TRBV7-8|TRBJ2-7
TGTGCCAGCAGCTTAGGTGTTTCGATTCGGGACAGGGGCTACGAGCAGTACTTC
CASSLGVSIRDRGYEQYF
>NA|TRBD1|TRBV2|TRBJ1-2
TGTGCCAGCAGCGGGACAGGGGGCGATGGCTACACCTTC
CASSGTGGDGYTF
>NA|TRBD2|TRBV11-2|TRBJ2-4
TGTGCCAGCAGCCCCGGGGGGGACATTCAGTACTTC
CASSPGGDIQYF
>NA|TRBD1|TRBV24-1|TRBJ1-2
TGTGCCACCAGTGATCCTCGACAGGGGTTCTATGGCTACACCTTC
CATSDPRQGFYGYTF
>NA|NA|TRBV7-8|TRBJ1-6
TGTGCCAGCAGCCTAGGGGCCACAAGGACGAGGGATTCACCCCTCCACTTT
CASSLGATRTRDSPLHF
>NA|NA|TRBV7-3|TRBJ1-1
TGTGCCAGCAGCTTCCAGGGTGGTGGCACTGAAGCTTTCTTT
CASSFQGGGTEAFF
>NA|NA|TRBV19|TRBJ1-5
TGTGCCAGTATTGGGCAGTATAGCAATCAGCCCCAGCATTTT
CASIGQYSNQPQHF
>few|NA|TRBV5-1|TRBJ1-2
TGCGCCAGCAGCTTGGAGGGGCACCGGGGCTACACCTTC
CASSLEGHRGYTF
>NA|NA|TRBV6-5|TRBJ1-2
TGTGCCAGCACCAGACAACTTAACTATGGCTACACCTTC
CASTRQLNYGYTF
>NA|NA|TRBV6-5|TRBJ1-1
TGTGCCAGCAGGGTCAGGGCAGACACTGAAGCTTTCTTT
CASRVRADTEAFF
>NA|TRBD2|TRBV5-1|TRBJ2-1
TGCGCCAGCAGCTTCTCCCTAGCGGGAGGATCCAATGAGCAGTTCTTC
CASSFSLAGGSNEQFF
>NA|NA|TRBV27|TRBJ1-5
TGTGCCAGCAGTTTCAGCAGGGATAAGCCCCAGCATTTT
CASSFSRDKPQHF
>NA|NA|TRBV5-6|TRBJ1-2
TGTGCCAGCAGCTTGGATCAGGGCGAGTACTATGGCTACACCTTC
CASSLDQGEYYGYTF
>NA|TRBD1|TRBV7-2|TRBJ2-2
TGTGCCAGCAGCTTAGCCAGGGGGAGTGTGTACACCGGGGAGCTGTTTTTT
CASSLARGSVYTGELFF
>NA|NA|TRBV14|TRBJ1-2
TGTGCCAGCAGCCGCCTTTGGGGCAGCTATGGCTACACCTTC
CASSRLWGSYGYTF
>NA|TRBD2|TRBV7-2|TRBJ2-1
TGTGCCAGCAGCTACCCGTTTCGGGGAGGGAATGAGCAGTTCTTC
CASSYPFRGGNEQFF
>NA|TRBD2|TRBV6-5|TRBJ2-3
TGTGCCAGCAGTTACCACCAGGCGGGAGTAGATACGCAGTATTTT
CASSYHQAGVDTQYF
>NA|NA|TRBV29-1|TRBJ1-2
TGCAGCGTTAACGCACGGTCCTCCTATGGCTACACCTTC
CSVNARSSYGYTF
>NA|TRBD1|TRBV30|TRBJ1-2
TGTGCCTGGAGGCAATTAGGACAGGGAAAATATGGCTACACCTTC
CAWRQLGQGKYGYTF
>NA|NA|TRBV6-5|TRBJ1-2
TGTGCCAGCAGTTACTCTCCAGGGAACTATGGCTACACCTTC
CASSYSPGNYGYTF
>NA|NA|TRBV6-4|TRBJ1-1
TGTGCCAGCAGTGACCGCGAAGGGGCCGCCGAGTCTGAAGCTTTCTTT
CASSDREGAAESEAFF
>NA|TRBD2|TRBV4-1|TRBJ2-4
TGCGCCAGCAGCCAAAGCGGGAGGGCGCTCAACTTC
CASSQSGRALNF
>NA|NA|TRBV25-1|TRBJ1-1
TGTGCCAGCAGGAGGAACAGGGCGACTGAAGCTTTCTTT
CASRRNRATEAFF
>few|TRBD1|TRBV20-1|TRBJ1-3
TGCAGTGCTAGTCCCGGGACAGGCTATGGAAACACCATATATTTT
CSASPGTGYGNTIYF
>NA|TRBD1|TRBV18|TRBJ2-7
TGTGCCAGCTCACCACCGACATCAGGGGGCGGAAACGAGCAGTACTTC
CASSPPTSGGGNEQYF
>NA|TRBD2|TRBV3-1/TRBV3-2|TRBJ2-7
TGTGCCAGCAGCCAAACTAGCGGTCTCTACGAGCAGTACTTC
CASSQTSGLYEQYF
>NA|NA|TRBV4-3|TRBJ1-5
TGCGCCAGCAGCCCTGACAGCTATCAGCCCCAGCATTTT
CASSPDSYQPQHF
>NA|TRBD2|TRBV19|TRBJ2-2
TGTGCCAGTAGTATTTTGAGGCGGCTAGCGGGGGCGAACACCGGGGAGCTGTTTTTT
CASSILRRLAGANTGELFF
>NA|NA|TRBV4-3|TRBJ2-1
TGCGCCAGCAGTCGGGACTGGAGAAGCTCCTACAATGAGCAGTTCTTC
CASSRDWRSSYNEQFF
>NA|NA|TRBV6-2/TRBV6-3|TRBJ2-7
TGTGCCAGCAGCTTACAGGGACCCGACTTCAACGAGCAGTACTTC
CASSLQGPDFNEQYF
>NA|NA|TRBV3-1/TRBV3-2|TRBJ2-7
TGTGCCAGCTCTCCTAACTCCTACGAGCAGTACTTC
CASSPNSYEQYF